The 4 T cell receptor beta chains in this list originate from one sample, sequenced in a study of T cell repertoires in cytomegalovirus infection. No antigen is known for these receptors. A single record per CDR3 protein comes from TCRdb applying MiXCR to the reads. The table shows about 770,000 distinct CDR3 sequences, with about 29% occurring only once. The source was cultured CD8+ T cells from PBMCs, collected from culture after CMV antigen stimulation. These receptors came from a human donor in good health (CMV status not recorded). Some clones in this sample may be carry-over from other donors' samples.

This clonotype came up many times. The chain has TRBV7-2 and TRBJ2-5; D is undetermined. Trimming took off 3 bases at V and 5 bases at J, with 10 bases between the two ends. CDR1 is SGHTA and CDR2 is FQGNSA in the germline V gene. The CDR3 is made up of 13 amino acids. CDR3 sequence: CASSLNLRETQYF. The CDR3 DNA follows: TGTGCCAGCAGCTTGAACTTAAGGGAGACCCAGTACTTC.

Concerning this clonotype itself: At one end, the junction sequence differs from germline, possibly due to a read error. The chain is built from TRBV10-3 and TRBJ2-3; 7 nucleotides align to TRBD1. The CDR3 is made up of 14 amino acids. Germline V gene data show CDR1 as ENHRY and CDR2 as SYGVKD. DNA for the CDR3: TGTGCCATCAGTGAGGGGCAGGGGACAGATACGCGGTATTTT. This sequence encodes CAISEGQGTDTRYF.

This clonotype has only a few counts. The chain employs TRBV7-6 and TRBJ2-1, with 12 bases fitting TRBD2. V shed 1 base, J shed 0 bases, and the junction held 4 bases outside the gene matches. This CDR3 is 18 amino acids long. The germline gives CDR1 SGHVS, CDR2 FNYEAQ. This CDR3 is CASSLVLAGGSSYNEQFF. Written as DNA, the CDR3 is TGTGCCAGCAGCTTAGTACTAGCGGGGGGCAGCTCCTACAATGAGCAGTTCTTC.

The V and J genes are TRBV27 and TRBJ1-2; D unresolved. The germline V gene encodes CDR1 MNHEY and CDR2 SMNVEV (reference sequence). CDR3 length: 14 residues. The V gene lost 5 bases and the J gene lost 0 bases, with 10 bases spanning the gap. CDR3 nucleotides: TGTGCCAGCAGTGTTGACGGGTCTAACTATGGCTACACCTTC. This gives the protein CASSVDGSNYGYTF.